A single sample gave rise to the 4 T cell receptor beta chains below, sequenced in a study of T cells after yellow fever vaccination. MiXCR, run by TCRdb on the 5' RACE reads, gives a single entry per CDR3 protein. The sample lists 150,000 to 200,000 distinct CDR3 sequences; about 10% were seen once. The sequences come from CD8+ T cells sorted from PBMCs, collected 15 days after the yellow fever booster vaccination. The origin of the receptors is a man between 18 and 35 years old who received the YFV17D yellow fever vaccine.

This clonotype was found a few times. The rearrangement joins TRBV20-1 to TRBJ1-2, with a possible D match to TRBD1 (6 bases). The CDR3 has 12 residues. Germline values: CDR1 DFQATT, CDR2 SNEGSKA (reference sequence). The V end lost 7 bases, the J end lost 0 bases, and 9 bases lay between the germline ends. The CDR3 is CSVWTANYGYTF. The CDR3 coding sequence is TGCAGTGTTTGGACAGCTAACTATGGCTACACCTTC.

This clonotype was detected only once. This chain uses TRBV7-9 with TRBJ2-5; 10 bases are a match to TRBD2. CDR1 and CDR2 from the germline V gene are SEHNR and FQNEAQ (reference sequence). CDR3 length: 14 residues. The V and J ends lost 5 bases and 5 bases, in that order; junction bases with no gene match: 5. The CDR3 nucleotides are TGTGCCAGCAGCCCAGCGGGGGGGCGTGAGACCCAGTACTTC. Protein sequence: CASSPAGGRETQYF.

The chain couples TRBV7-8 to TRBJ2-7, with D possibly matching TRBD1 (6 bases). This CDR3 spans 14 amino acids. Trimming took off 5 bases at V and 5 bases at J, with 16 bases between the two ends. Germline V gene sequence: CDR1 SGHVS, CDR2 FQNEAQ. CDR3 in DNA: TGTGCCAGCAGCCCAACGACAGGCCGGGACGAGCAGTACTTC. Amino acid sequence: CASSPTTGRDEQYF.

The rearrangement links TRBV9 to TRBJ1-2; TRBD1 matches at 7 bases. With 5 bases clipped from V and 7 bases from J, the junction kept 11 bases outside the gene matches. This CDR3 is 14 amino acids long. CDR1 and CDR2 (germline): SGDLS, YYNGEE. CDR3 coding DNA: TGTGCCAGCAGAGAGACGACAGGGTCCTCTGGCTACACCTTC. As protein: CASRETTGSSGYTF.